This TCR beta chain was identified during a study of T cells in Graves' hyperthyroidism and ophthalmopathy. General study findings and limits: Blood samples included most of the expanded thyroid clonotypes exceeding 0.001.

There are many counts of this clonotype. The antigen remains unidentified. RNA transcripts served as the template for amplifying TCR beta CDR3 regions. The primer set for the first-round RT-PCR of the TCR CDR3 was HTBI. MiXCR was run by TCRdb on the multiplex PCR reads, yielding one entry per CDR3 protein. This table holds under 350,000 distinct CDR3 sequences, approximately 15% found once. Under 3 months was the duration of disease in ophthalmopathy patients, who also had a Clinical Activity Score of at least 3 and a NOSPECS grade of at least 4. Uncontrolled infection, other autoimmune disease, pregnancy or lactation barred patients from enrollment. V lost 4 bases and J lost 4, with 25 bases in between. The CDR3 spans 19 residues. CDR1 MDHEN and CDR2 SYDVKM come from the germline V gene.

This sequence joins TRBV28 and TRBJ2-2; possible D gene TRBD1, 7 bases. The specimen was blood. This TCR came from a woman aged 55-70 years with Graves' ophthalmopathy. CDR3 DNA sequence: TGTGCCAGCAGTTCTTCACTCGGGGGCCCCAGGGGGTCCACCGGGGAGCTGTTTTTT. Protein: CASSSSLGGPRGSTGELFF.